This T cell receptor (beta chain) was identified during a study of human T cells and chemical hapten exposure. Study background: Slight differences in pooled library volume were the main source of varying TCR yields across samples.

V was trimmed by 4 bases and J by 5 bases, leaving 8 bases between them. This CDR3 region has 12 residues. Germline-derived CDR1 and CDR2 are SGHVS and FNYEAQ. Time point in this sample: healthy volunteer bleed at 2 weeks. Unfractionated whole blood was the source from which total RNA was extracted. TCRdb passed the RACE reads through MiXCR, listing each CDR3 protein once. The sample records 100,000 to 150,000 distinct CDR3 sequences, approximately 10% being singletons. This clonotype has more than one count but fewer than ten. The origin of this receptor is a male donor in good health. Some clones in this sample may be carry-over from other donors' samples. The sample was whole blood. V gene TRBV7-6 combines with J gene TRBJ2-5; the D is unclear. CDR3 coding DNA: TGTGCCAGCAGCTCCCCCTCGGAGACCCAGTACTTC. Protein: CASSSPSETQYF.